Shown below are 14 T cell receptor beta chains from a single sample sequenced in a study of shared clonotypes between healthy human individuals (dated by TCRdb to 2020 to 2022). To prepare the library, the immunoSEQ multiplex PCR assay was applied. Not all clones reach the TCRdb copy of this immuneACCESS table, which keeps in-frame sequences only. Checked studies attribute under half of the gap to unresolved V genes and leave the rest unexplained. This sample gives about 2.2 million clones in total; 80% to 95% of them show up just once. The biggest ten clones account for around 1.7% of the sample. CD8 naive samples consisted of CD45RO-negative cells that were positively selected for CCR7, yielding a CD45RA+CCR7+ population without TemRA cells. Sequenced material: naive CD8+ T cells from PBMCs. The sample's cell subset or site label, decoded: CD45RA+CCR7+. The source of these receptors is a man aged 18 to 29 in good health. Some clones in this sample may be carry-over from other donors' samples.

The chain uses TRBV9 and TRBJ1-2, with D perhaps matching TRBD1 (6 bases). This CDR3 has 14 amino acids. V lost 4 bases, J lost 13 bases, and 23 bases lay in between. CDR1 and CDR2 from the germline V gene are SGDLS and YYNGEE. CDR3 residues: CASSTRQEFITATF. The CDR3 DNA reads as TGTGCCAGCAGCACCCGACAGGAATTCATTACTGCCACCTTC.

The V gene is TRBV7-9, the J gene TRBJ2-7; a weak D match, TRBD1 (5 bases). Between the trimmed V and J ends, which lost 5 bases and 2 bases, there was a span of 16 bases. This CDR3 contains 15 residues. CDR1 and CDR2 from the germline V gene are SEHNR and FQNEAQ (reference sequence). Here the CDR3 reads CASSHGARAPYEQYF. In DNA form, the CDR3 reads TGTGCCAGCAGCCATGGGGCCAGGGCCCCCTACGAGCAGTACTTC. The complete variable domain, with remaining parts taken from reference TRBV7-9 and TRBJ2-7, reads DTGVSQNPRHKITKRGQNVTFRCDPISEHNRLYWYRQTLGQGPEFLTYFQNEAQLEKSRLLSDRFSAERPKGSFSTLEIQRTEQGDSAMYLCASSHGARAPYEQYFGPGTRLTVT.

This clone was detected once. The chain couples TRBV4-1 to TRBJ1-2; TRBD1 matches at 7 bases. CDR1 and CDR2 (germline): MGHRA, YSYEKL. The ends lost 7 bases at V and 4 bases at J; junction bases unmatched: 12. This CDR3 region has 15 residues. The CDR3 sequence is CASNYGAGGLYGYTF. CDR3 DNA: TGCGCCAGCAATTACGGGGCAGGGGGTCTCTATGGCTACACCTTC.

The chain employs TRBV6-1 and TRBJ2-7; either TRBD1 or TRBD2 may fit D (5 bases each). This CDR3 contains 15 residues. Trimming took off 6 bases at V and 4 bases at J, with 19 bases between the two ends. Germline V gene data show CDR1 as MNHNS and CDR2 as SASEGT. CDR3 in DNA: TGTGCCAGCAGCGACCAGGCAATTTGGGGGTACGAGCAGTACTTC. Its protein is CASSDQAIWGYEQYF.

This clone was counted once. The V gene is TRBV9, the J gene TRBJ1-2; D may be TRBD1 (6 bases). The V gene lost 4 bases and the J gene lost 2 bases, with 12 bases spanning the gap. From germline, CDR1 is SGDLS and CDR2 YYNGEE. The CDR3 sequence is 14 residues long. The CDR3 nucleotides read TGTGCCAGCAGCCGTGGGGGCGCCAACTATGGCTACACCTTC. Residues: CASSRGGANYGYTF.

Comments on this clone: The germline gene is not matched at one end of the junction; a read error may be the cause. The rearrangement joins TRBV27 to TRBJ1-2; 9 bases agree with TRBD1. The CDR3 sequence is 15 residues long. Germline assignment: CDR1 MNHEY and CDR2 SMNVEV (reference sequence). This CDR3 reads CASSLQQGAKYGYTF. Written as DNA, the CDR3 is TGTGCCAGCAGTTTACAACAGGGGGCTAAGTATGGCTACACCTTC.

This chain joins TRBV5-1 and TRBJ1-5; D is uncertain. Germline CDR1 SGHRS, CDR2 YFSETQ. The CDR3 consists of 13 residues. V dropped 0 bases and J dropped 3 bases, with 4 bases sitting between them. The CDR3 spells CASSLELNQPQHF. CDR3 sequence (DNA): TGCGCCAGCAGCTTGGAACTCAATCAGCCCCAGCATTTT. Full variable domain (remainder filled in from reference TRBV5-1 and TRBJ1-5): KAGVTQTPRYLIKTRGQQVTLSCSPISGHRSVSWYQQTPGQGLQFLFEYFSETQRNKGNFPGRFSGRQFSNSRSEMNVSTLELGDSALYLCASSLELNQPQHFGDGTRLSIL.

As to this clone: Other nucleotide sequences from this sample produce the same CDR3. The V gene is TRBV27, the J gene TRBJ2-1; TRBD2 matches at 11 bases. The CDR3 contains 13 residues. V was pared by 2 bases and J by 9 bases, with 0 bases of the junction left unmatched. Germline CDR1 and CDR2: MNHEY and SMNVEV (reference sequence). For the CDR3, the DNA is TGTGCCAGCAGTTTAGGACTAGCGGGTGAGCAGTTCTTC. This codes for CASSLGLAGEQFF.

This chain joins TRBV30 and TRBJ1-2; a weak D match, TRBD1 (5 bases). CDR1 is GTSNPN and CDR2 is SVGIG in the germline V gene (reference sequence). The CDR3 length is 15 residues. V dropped 4 bases and J dropped 5 bases, with 20 bases sitting between them. CDR3 nucleotide sequence: TGTGCCTGGACCCCGTGGGCAGGGAGTAGGTATGGCTACACCTTC. Encoded protein: CAWTPWAGSRYGYTF. The full variable domain, completed using reference TRBV30 and TRBJ1-2, is SQTIHQWPATLVQPVGSPLSLECTVEGTSNPNLYWYRQAAGRGLQLLFYSVGIGQISSEVPQNLSASRPQDRQFILSSKKLLLSDSGFYLCAWTPWAGSRYGYTFGSGTRLTVV.

This chain uses TRBV28 with TRBJ1-1, with 9 bases matching TRBD1. J gave up 5 bases and V 6 bases, and 7 bases lay outside the gene matches. The CDR3 runs 14 residues. Germline V CDR1 and CDR2: MDHEN, SYDVKM. The CDR3 DNA sequence: TGTGCCAGCAGCATGGACAGGGGAAGAACTGAAGCTTTCTTT. Translating gives CASSMDRGRTEAFF.

A single count supports this clone. The chain has TRBV27 and TRBJ2-5, with TRBD1 identical over 9 bases. This CDR3 is 14 amino acids long. Germline V lookup: CDR1 MNHEY, CDR2 SMNVEV (reference sequence). Trimming removed 9 bases from V and 5 bases from J; junction bases left unmatched: 10. CDR3 sequence reads: CARKPTGGGETQYF. The CDR3 nucleotides read TGTGCCAGGAAACCGACAGGGGGTGGCGAGACCCAGTACTTC.

This chain joins TRBV9 and TRBJ2-7; 10 nucleotides match TRBD2. CDR3 length: 16 residues. The trim removed 4 bases at V and 3 bases at J, leaving 10 bases unmatched. Germline values: CDR1 SGDLS, CDR2 YYNGEE. The chain's CDR3 is CASSSNVAGGFYEQYF. The CDR3 DNA follows: TGTGCCAGCAGCTCAAACGTAGCGGGAGGATTCTACGAGCAGTACTTC. The whole variable domain, filled in from reference TRBV9 and TRBJ2-7, reads DSGVTQTPKHLITATGQRVTLRCSPRSGDLSVYWYQQSLDQGLQFLIQYYNGEERAKGNILERFSAQQFPDLHSELNLSSLELGDSALYFCASSSNVAGGFYEQYFGPGTRLTVT.

This chain uses TRBV13 with TRBJ2-3; 9 bases fit TRBD1. CDR3 length: 16 residues. Trimming removed 5 bases from V and 2 bases from J; junction bases left unmatched: 8. Germline V gives CDR1 PRHDT, CDR2 FYEKMQ (reference sequence). CDR3 nucleotides: TGTGCCAGCAGCCGACCACAGGGGGCGATCACAGATACGCAGTATTTT. As protein: CASSRPQGAITDTQYF.

About this clone itself: Other DNA sequences in this specimen translate into the identical CDR3. The chain employs TRBV25-1 and TRBJ1-5, with D perhaps matching TRBD1 (6 bases). Germline V gene lookup returns CDR1 MGHDK and CDR2 SYGVNS. CDR3 length: 13 residues. With 5 bases removed from V and 4 bases from J, the gap between germline ends came to 9 bases. CDR3 nucleotide sequence: TGTGCCAGCAGTCGAGGGGGGAATCAGCCCCAGCATTTT. This gives the protein CASSRGGNQPQHF.